This T cell receptor (beta chain) was retrieved from a study of blood T cells in healthy people across ages. This clonotype showed up many times. Through a sample-barcoded 5' primer and a J-beta primer mix, a second PCR was run for roughly 7 to 12 cycles. One entry per CDR3 protein, called by TCRdb with MiXCR from the 5' RACE reads. The sample records 1.5 million to 2 million distinct CDR3 sequences, around 42% being singletons. The CDR3 loop spans 16 amino acids. CDR1 is SGHVS and CDR2 is FNYEAQ in the germline V gene. Trimming left V 1 base short and J 5 bases short, with 15 bases between. Sequenced sample: blood. This clonotype was sampled from a human donor in good health. This rearrangement joins TRBV7-6 to TRBJ2-1; maybe TRBD1 (5 bases). The CDR3 protein is CASSLDPGLGDNEQFF. DNA for the CDR3: TGTGCCAGCAGCTTAGATCCAGGCTTAGGGGACAATGAGCAGTTCTTC.